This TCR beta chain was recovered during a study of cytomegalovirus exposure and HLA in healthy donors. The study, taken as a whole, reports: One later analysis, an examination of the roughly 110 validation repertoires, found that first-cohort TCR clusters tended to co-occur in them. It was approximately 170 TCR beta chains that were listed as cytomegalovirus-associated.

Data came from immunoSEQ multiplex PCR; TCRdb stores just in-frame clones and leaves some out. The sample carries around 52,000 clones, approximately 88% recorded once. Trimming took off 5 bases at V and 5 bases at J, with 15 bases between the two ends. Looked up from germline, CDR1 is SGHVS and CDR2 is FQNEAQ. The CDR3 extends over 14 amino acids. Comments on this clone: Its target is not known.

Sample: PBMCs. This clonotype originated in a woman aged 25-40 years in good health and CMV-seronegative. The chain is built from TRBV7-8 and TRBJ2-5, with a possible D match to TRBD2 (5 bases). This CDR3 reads CASSPTSGAETQYF. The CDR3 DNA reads TGTGCCAGCAGCCCGACCAGCGGCGCGGAGACCCAGTACTTC.